Shown below are 8 T cell receptor beta chains from a single sample sequenced in a study of blood T cell repertoires in COVID-19. TCRdb's table, derived via immunoSEQ multiplex PCR, lists solely in-frame clones and lacks some. The table includes some 140,000 clones, over 60% detected once. The source material was peripheral blood. The receptors come from an elderly man with acute or convalescent COVID-19.

V usage is TRBV24-1 and J usage is TRBJ1-4; TRBD1 is a possible D gene (6 bases). The germline CDR1 and CDR2 sequences are KGHDR and SFDVKD. The CDR3 contains 14 residues. Deletions cut 4 bases from V and 8 bases from J, with 13 bases between. The CDR3 is CATSETGSGEKLFF. The DNA for the CDR3 is TGTGCCACCAGTGAAACAGGGTCTGGAGAAAAACTGTTTTTT.

The rearrangement links TRBV7-3 to TRBJ1-1, with 7 bases aligning to TRBD1. The V and J ends lost 5 bases and 1 base, in that order; junction bases with no gene match: 1. Germline V gene lookup returns CDR1 SGHTA and CDR2 FQGTGA. CDR3 size: 13 residues. CDR3 sequence reads: CASSGQANTEAFF. The CDR3 DNA sequence: TGTGCCAGCAGCGGACAGGCGAACACTGAAGCTTTCTTT.

This chain links TRBV18 with TRBJ2-5; 7 positions agree with TRBD2. The V and J ends lost 7 bases and 1 base, in that order; junction bases with no gene match: 12. The germline gives CDR1 KGHSH, CDR2 LQKENI. CDR3 length: 16 residues. The CDR3 nucleotides read TGTGCCAGCTTGTCGGGGGAGGGGTCCGTCCAAGAGACCCAGTACTTC. Translation gives CASLSGEGSVQETQYF.

The V and J genes are TRBV5-1 and TRBJ1-1; a possible D gene is TRBD1 (5 bases). The germline V and J ends were trimmed by 4 bases and 8 bases, with 9 bases remaining between them. CDR1 is SGHRS and CDR2 is YFSETQ in the germline V gene. CDR3 length: 11 residues. The CDR3 loop reads CASSTDNEAFF. CDR3 coding DNA: TGCGCCAGCAGCACGGACAACGAAGCTTTCTTT. Full variable domain (outside the CDR3, taken from reference TRBV5-1 and TRBJ1-1): KAGVTQTPRYLIKTRGQQVTLSCSPISGHRSVSWYQQTPGQGLQFLFEYFSETQRNKGNFPGRFSGRQFSNSRSEMNVSTLELGDSALYLCASSTDNEAFFGQGTRLTVV.

The gene calls are TRBV20-1 and TRBJ1-2; TRBD1 might be the D (5 bases). Germline values: CDR1 DFQATT, CDR2 SNEGSKA (reference sequence). CDR3 length equals 12 residues. V lost 3 bases and J lost 6, with 11 bases in between. The CDR3 region has the DNA TGCAGTGCTAGTGGTCAGGGAAATGGCTACACCTTC. It translates to CSASGQGNGYTF.

V and J are TRBV7-8 and TRBJ2-2; possibly TRBD1 for D (5 bases). Germline V gene sequence: CDR1 SGHVS, CDR2 FQNEAQ. There are 15 residues in the CDR3. Trimming cost V 6 bases and J 0 bases, with 11 bases left between them. The CDR3 nucleotides are TGTGCCAGCAGAGCGCAGGGTTCGAACACCGGGGAGCTGTTTTTT. Encoded protein: CASRAQGSNTGELFF. The whole variable domain, remainder taken from reference TRBV7-8 and TRBJ2-2, is GAGVSQSPRYKVAKRGQDVALRCDPISGHVSLFWYQQALGQGPEFLTYFQNEAQLDKSGLPSDRFFAERPEGSVSTLKIQRTQQEDSAVYLCASRAQGSNTGELFFGEGSRLTVL.

J is TRBJ1-2 and V is TRBV3-1 (or the pseudogene TRBV3-2); tentative D call: TRBD1 (5 bases). The CDR3 has 16 amino acids. V dropped 0 bases and J dropped 1 base, with 12 bases sitting between them. CDR1 is LGHDT and CDR2 is YNNKEL in the germline V gene (reference sequence). The CDR3 DNA is TGTGCCAGCAGCCAAGATTACAGGAGCCTTAACTATGGCTACACCTTC. Translating it yields CASSQDYRSLNYGYTF.

This clone has a handful of counts. The rearrangement links TRBV19 to TRBJ2-7; 14 bases line up with TRBD2. V gave up 6 bases and J gave up 4 bases; unmatched junction bases: 5. The V gene's germline CDR1 is LNHDA and CDR2 SQIVND (reference sequence). The CDR3 is 15 residues long. The CDR3 DNA follows: TGTGCCAGTAGCCTCGGGACTAGCGGGGGATACGAGCAGTACTTC. Translated, it gives CASSLGTSGGYEQYF. Filled out from reference TRBV19 and TRBJ2-7, the complete variable domain reads DGGITQSPKYLFRKEGQNVTLSCEQNLNHDAMYWYRQDPGQGLRLIYYSQIVNDFQKGDIAEGYSVSREKKESFPLTVTSAQKNPTAFYLCASSLGTSGGYEQYFGPGTRLTVT.